This TCR beta chain comes out of a study of blood T cell repertoires in COVID-19 (dated by TCRdb to about 2020). Concerning the study at large: The collaborator samples originated in the United States, Italy and Spain and spanned the acute and convalescent phases of COVID-19. The repertoires were released in a freely available public database meant as a resource for research on the immune response to SARS-CoV-2. The samples were drawn from the first 160 participants of the ongoing ImmuneRACE study and from 950 to 1,500 subjects provided by 6 global collaborators. A de-identified subject ID, COVID-19 status, age in years and sex were almost always included in the sample metadata. The material from the prospective study consisted of cDNA or gDNA derived from T cells, B-cell-depleted T cells, or PBMCs. Deeply sampled blood TCRbeta repertoires from subjects exposed to, actively infected with, or recovered from COVID-19 were included in the dataset. HLA class I and class II types, where available, came from metadata supplied by the sample provider rather than from assay-based typing.

A distance of 20 bases separates the germline ends of V and J, which lose 0 bases and 6 bases respectively. CDR1 and CDR2 are read off the germline V gene as SGHDN and FVKESK. Including cysteine and phenylalanine, the CDR3 has 17 amino acids. CDR3 DNA only is kept here, 51 bases in frame from base 1. Participants in the prospective study were aged roughly 18 to 90 years, lived in 20 to 25 United States geographic areas, and enrolled through a virtual design. In the prospective study, participants were assigned to cohorts based on the clinical history participants reported in a screening survey and a study questionnaire. Exposed participants were defined as having been in contact with someone with a PCR-confirmed or clinician-diagnosed COVID-19 case within 2 weeks of study entry. In the prospective study, mobile phlebotomists collected whole blood, serum and a nasopharyngeal or oropharyngeal swab from each participant. Participants in the prospective study had the option to provide additional blood draws and questionnaires over a roughly 2-month period. Before DNA extraction, prospective study blood samples were shipped either frozen or at room temperature.

Broad study findings and their caveats: Clinical and demographic metadata were provided uncurated, with the amount varying by source and participant.

TCRbeta CDR3 regions were amplified from genomic DNA using the immunoSEQ Assay, a bias-controlled multiplex PCR. The source study handled its data this way. The number of nucleated cells in each sample was estimated by amplification of reference gene primers within the assay. To quantify the absolute abundance of each unique TCRbeta CDR3 rearrangement, sequence reads were collapsed and filtered. For each sample, productive Simpson clonality was calculated as the square root of Simpson's diversity index over productive rearrangements. This is the immuneACCESS table as TCRdb keeps it, with only in-frame sequences that have V and J called. A part of the clones is gone; compared with another copy, unresolved V genes explain less than half, and the rest is unexplained. That table furnishes V, J and clone size, whereas the DNA furnished D and trimming. This sample lists approximately 270,000 clones; around 90% were detected once. The ten largest make up about 3% of the sample.

As to this clone: Its cognate antigen has yet to be identified. Base qualities are not provided; no much larger clone lies one nucleotide away.

This receptor was taken from a man aged 35 to 55 who had been exposed to COVID-19. Sequencing was carried out using PBMCs or T cells enriched from blood (not recorded which). Rearrangement joined TRBV14 to TRBJ1-2; matching of 6 bases hints at TRBD1 as the D gene. The base sequence is TGTGCCAGCAGCCAAGATCAAGTCCGGGTAGGGGGTCATGGCTACACCTTC. This sequence encodes CASSQDQVRVGGHGYTF.